This T cell receptor (beta chain) emerged from a study of beta chain features in type 1 diabetes. Overall study results and limits: Among all four CD4+ subsets, Type 1 diabetes patients had TCRB CDR3s that were moderately but significantly shorter.

Sorting based on CD45RO/CCR7/CD25/CD127/CD95/CD27 separated CD4+ naive, central memory, regulatory and stem cell-like memory cells. As every portion of the isolated RNA was reverse transcribed, the sequencing read expressed TCRB transcripts. Assay used: immunoSEQ multiplex PCR; TCRdb lists only in-frame clones, some missing. The sample contains under 950,000 clones, 17% of which appear only once. A note on this clone: What it recognizes is unknown.

Sequencing used naive CD4+ T cells from blood. This clonotype was sampled from a woman aged 18-29 years in good health.

The CDR3 sequence is CASSLYPTGLHQPQHF. In nucleotides, the CDR3 is TGTGCCAGCAGCTTATACCCAACAGGGCTTCATCAGCCCCAGCATTTT. This chain links TRBV7-8 with TRBJ1-5; D possibly corresponds to TRBD1 (6 bases). CDR1 and CDR2 (germline): SGHVS, FQNEAQ. The CDR3 consists of 16 residues. V was clipped by 2 bases and J by 5 bases, with 16 bases between them.